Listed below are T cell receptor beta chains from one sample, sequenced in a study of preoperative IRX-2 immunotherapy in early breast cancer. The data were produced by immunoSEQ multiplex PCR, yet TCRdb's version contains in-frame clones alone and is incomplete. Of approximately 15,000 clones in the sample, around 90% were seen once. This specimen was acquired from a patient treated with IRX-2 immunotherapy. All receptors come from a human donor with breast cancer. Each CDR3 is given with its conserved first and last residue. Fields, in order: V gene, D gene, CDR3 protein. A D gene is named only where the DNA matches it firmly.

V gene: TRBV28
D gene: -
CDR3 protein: CASSLLPGGGRTEAFF

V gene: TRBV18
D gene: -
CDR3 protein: CASSPGTFVTDTQYF

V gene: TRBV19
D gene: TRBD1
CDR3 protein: CASSTLRDRGQHTF

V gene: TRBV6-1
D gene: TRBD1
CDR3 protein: CASRDRGFQPQHF

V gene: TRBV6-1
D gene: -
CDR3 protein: CASSEVRATGELFF

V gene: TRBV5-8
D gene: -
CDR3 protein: CASSYTGISNQPQHF

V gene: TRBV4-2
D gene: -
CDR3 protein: CASSQEGASGANVLTF

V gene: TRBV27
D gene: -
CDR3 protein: CASSLRTDGNQPQHF

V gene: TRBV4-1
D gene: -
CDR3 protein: CASSQPIRTVNTEAFF

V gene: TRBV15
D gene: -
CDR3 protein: CATSGQSRVFNQPQHF

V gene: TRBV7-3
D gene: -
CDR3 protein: CASSPGPDQPQHF

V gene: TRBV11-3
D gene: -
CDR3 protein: CASNKPGRYEQYF

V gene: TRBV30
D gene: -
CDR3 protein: CAWRVPGTKQFF

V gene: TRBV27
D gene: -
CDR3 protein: CASSSKGPEISLYGYTF

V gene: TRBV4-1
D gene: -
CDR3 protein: CASSQGQLVNYGYTF

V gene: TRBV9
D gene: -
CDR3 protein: CASSVQGGPYEQYF

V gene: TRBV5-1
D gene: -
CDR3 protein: CASSLSSHDEKLFF